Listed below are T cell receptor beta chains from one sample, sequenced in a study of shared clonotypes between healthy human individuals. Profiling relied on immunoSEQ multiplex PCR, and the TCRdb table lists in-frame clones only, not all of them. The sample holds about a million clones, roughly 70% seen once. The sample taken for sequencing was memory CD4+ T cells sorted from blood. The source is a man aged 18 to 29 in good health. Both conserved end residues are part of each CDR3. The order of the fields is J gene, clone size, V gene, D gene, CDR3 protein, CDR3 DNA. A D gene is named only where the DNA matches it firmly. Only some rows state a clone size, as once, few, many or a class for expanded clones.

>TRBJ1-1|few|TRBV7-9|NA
CASTPGQGRAFF
TGTGCCAGCACCCCAGGGCAGGGGAGAGCTTTCTTT
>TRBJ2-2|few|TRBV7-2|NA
CASGRLVGTGELFF
TGTGCCAGCGGACGACTAGTGGGCACCGGGGAGCTGTTTTTT
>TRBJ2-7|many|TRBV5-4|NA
CASSSGLTKVGEQYF
TGTGCCAGCAGCTCCGGACTCACGAAGGTAGGCGAGCAGTACTTC
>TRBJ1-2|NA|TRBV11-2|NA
CASRSPGRRNYGYTF
TGTGCCAGCAGGTCCCCGGGACGTCGAAACTATGGCTACACCTTC
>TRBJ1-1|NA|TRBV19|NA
CASSTRRILVDTEAFF
TGTGCCAGTAGTACCCGTCGGATCCTCGTGGACACTGAAGCTTTCTTT
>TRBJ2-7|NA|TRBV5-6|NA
CASSQGYEQYF
TGTGCCAGCAGTCAGGGCTACGAGCAGTACTTC
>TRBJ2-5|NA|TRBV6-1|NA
CASSEGGRGETQYF
TGTGCCAGCAGTGAAGGGGGGCGAGGGGAGACCCAGTACTTC
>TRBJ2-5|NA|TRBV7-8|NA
CASSLRALSSETQYF
TGTGCCAGCAGCTTACGGGCCCTCTCTTCGGAGACCCAGTACTTC
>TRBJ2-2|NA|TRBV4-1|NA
CASSQRPPGIENTGELFF
TGCGCCAGCAGCCAACGTCCGCCGGGTATCGAGAACACCGGGGAGCTGTTTTTT
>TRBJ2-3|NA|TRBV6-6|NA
CASSYKRGTDTQYF
TGTGCCAGCAGTTACAAGCGCGGCACAGATACGCAGTATTTT
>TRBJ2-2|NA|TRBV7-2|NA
CASSLSPNTGELFF
TGTGCCAGCAGCTTATCCCCGAACACCGGGGAGCTGTTTTTT
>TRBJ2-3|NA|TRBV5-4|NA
CASSSNVDTQYF
TGTGCCAGCAGCTCCAACGTAGATACGCAGTATTTT
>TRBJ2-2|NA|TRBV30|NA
CAWRRVTNTGELFF
TGTGCCTGGCGGCGGGTGACGAACACCGGGGAGCTGTTTTTT
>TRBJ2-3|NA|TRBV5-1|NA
CASSPERGTQYF
TGCGCCAGCAGCCCCGAGAGGGGTACGCAGTATTTT
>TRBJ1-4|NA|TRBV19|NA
CASSRRGTNEKLFF
TGTGCCAGTAGCCGGCGGGGGACTAATGAAAAACTGTTTTTT
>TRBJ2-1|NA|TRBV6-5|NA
CASSGVSNEQFF
TGTGCCAGCAGTGGGGTTTCCAATGAGCAGTTCTTC
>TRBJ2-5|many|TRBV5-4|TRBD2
CASSLASGAEETQYF
TGTGCCAGCAGCTTGGCTAGCGGAGCTGAAGAGACCCAGTACTTC
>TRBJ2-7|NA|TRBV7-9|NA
CASSLGSNSAKYF
TGTGCCAGCAGCTTAGGGTCCAACAGCGCGAAGTACTTC
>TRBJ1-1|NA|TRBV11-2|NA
CASSLEGRYTEAFF
TGTGCCAGCAGCTTAGAGGGGAGGTACACTGAAGCTTTCTTT
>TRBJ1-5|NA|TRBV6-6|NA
CASSSTDTSNQPQHF
TGTGCCAGCAGTAGTACGGACACCAGCAATCAGCCCCAGCATTTT
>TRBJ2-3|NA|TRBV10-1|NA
CASSPQGRSWGTDTQYF
TGCGCCAGCAGTCCTCAGGGTCGCAGTTGGGGCACAGATACGCAGTATTTT
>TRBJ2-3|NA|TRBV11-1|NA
CASSLGKGLSTDTQYF
TGTGCCAGCAGCTTAGGAAAAGGCCTCAGCACAGATACGCAGTATTTT
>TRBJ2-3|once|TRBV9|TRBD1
CASSVFEGASTDTQYF
TGTGCCAGCAGCGTCTTCGAGGGGGCTAGCACAGATACGCAGTATTTT
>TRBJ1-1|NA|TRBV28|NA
CASSLWGGRAFF
TGTGCCAGCAGCCTTTGGGGGGGTCGAGCTTTCTTT
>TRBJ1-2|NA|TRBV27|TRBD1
CASSLGSGQYGYTF
TGTGCCAGCAGTTTAGGGTCGGGACAGTATGGCTACACCTTC
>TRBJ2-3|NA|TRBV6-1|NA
CASSGGGLRTDTQYF
TGTGCCAGCAGTGGGGGGGGGCTAAGAACAGATACGCAGTATTTT
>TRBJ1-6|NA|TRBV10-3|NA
CAISEGTLYSPLHF
TGTGCCATCAGTGAAGGGACACTGTATTCACCCCTCCACTTT
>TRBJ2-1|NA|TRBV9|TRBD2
CASSVTSSGAYNEQFF
TGTGCCAGCAGCGTAACGAGTAGCGGGGCCTACAATGAGCAGTTCTTC
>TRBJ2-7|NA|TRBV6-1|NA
CASSEELAYEQYF
TGTGCCAGCAGTGAAGAACTAGCCTACGAGCAGTACTTC
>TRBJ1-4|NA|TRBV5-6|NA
CASSRRDTGSEKLFF
TGTGCCAGCAGCCGCCGGGACACTGGCAGTGAAAAACTGTTTTTT
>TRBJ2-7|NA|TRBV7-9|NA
CASSFGGESSYEQYF
TGTGCCAGCAGCTTCGGGGGCGAGAGCTCCTACGAGCAGTACTTC
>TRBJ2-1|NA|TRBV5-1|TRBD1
CASSLSSGTGTNEQFF
TGCGCCAGCAGCTTATCCTCCGGGACAGGGACCAATGAGCAGTTCTTC
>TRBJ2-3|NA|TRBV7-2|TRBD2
CASSLHSGGVLYTQYF
TGTGCCAGCAGCTTACATAGCGGGGGGGTACTTTATACGCAGTATTTT
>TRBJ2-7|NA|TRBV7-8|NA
CASSFQGSHEQYF
TGTGCCAGCAGCTTTCAGGGGTCCCACGAGCAGTACTTC
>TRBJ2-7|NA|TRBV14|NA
CASSAGGGRTYEQYF
TGTGCCAGCAGCGCCGGGGGCGGGCGGACCTACGAGCAGTACTTC
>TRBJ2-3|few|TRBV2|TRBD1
CASRPGQGPDTQYF
TGTGCCAGCAGGCCGGGACAGGGGCCAGATACGCAGTATTTT
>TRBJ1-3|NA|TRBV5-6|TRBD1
CASSFVLVHRGPSGNTIYF
TGTGCCAGCAGCTTCGTCTTGGTCCACAGGGGACCCTCTGGAAACACCATATATTTT
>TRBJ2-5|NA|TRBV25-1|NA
CASSETGNRFKTQYF
TGTGCCAGCAGTGAAACAGGGAATCGGTTCAAGACCCAGTACTTC